This TCR beta chain was identified in a study of blood T cell repertoires in COVID-19. Study-level information: Researchers got acute and convalescent COVID-19 samples from the United States, Italy and Spain. Sample material is recorded as cDNA or gDNA derived from T cells, B-cell-depleted T cells, or PBMCs.

Seattle enrolled patients during active infection and tracked them longitudinally. Germline CDR1 and CDR2: MNHEY and SMNVEV (reference sequence). J was trimmed by 2 bases and V by 5 bases; bases with no gene match: 6. The CDR3 covers 15 residues. In the source study's methods: Reference gene primers were amplified, and this amplification served to estimate nucleated cell counts. TCRdb's table, derived via immunoSEQ multiplex PCR, lists solely in-frame clones and lacks some. The V and J calls and clone size are taken from that table; D and trimming were inferred from the DNA. The sample shows over 250,000 clones, about 88% of them seen only once.

The sample consisted of peripheral blood. The origin of this receptor is a human donor with COVID-19, enrolled during active disease. The donor label of this sample is uncertain. The V gene is TRBV27, the J gene TRBJ2-7; 10 nucleotides agree with TRBD1. The CDR3 nucleotides are TGTGCCAGCAGTCGAGGGACAGGGGAGCCCTACGAGCAGTACTTC. Residues: CASSRGTGEPYEQYF.